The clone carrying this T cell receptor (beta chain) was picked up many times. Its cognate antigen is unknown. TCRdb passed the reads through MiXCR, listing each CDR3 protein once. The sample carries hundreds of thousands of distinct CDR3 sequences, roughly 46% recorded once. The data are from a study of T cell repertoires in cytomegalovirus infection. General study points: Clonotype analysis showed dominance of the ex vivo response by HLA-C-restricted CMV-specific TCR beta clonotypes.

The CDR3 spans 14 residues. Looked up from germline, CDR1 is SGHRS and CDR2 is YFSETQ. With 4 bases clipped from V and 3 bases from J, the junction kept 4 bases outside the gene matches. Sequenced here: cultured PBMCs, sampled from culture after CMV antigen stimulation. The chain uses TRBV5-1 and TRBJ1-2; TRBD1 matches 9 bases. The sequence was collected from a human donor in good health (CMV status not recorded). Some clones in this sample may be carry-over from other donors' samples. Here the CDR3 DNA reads TGCGCCAGCAGCCCCGGACAGGGGCACTATGGCTACACCTTC. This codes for CASSPGQGHYGYTF. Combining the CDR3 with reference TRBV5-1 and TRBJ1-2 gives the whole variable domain KAGVTQTPRYLIKTRGQQVTLSCSPISGHRSVSWYQQTPGQGLQFLFEYFSETQRNKGNFPGRFSGRQFSNSRSEMNVSTLELGDSALYLCASSPGQGHYGYTFGSGTRLTVV.